This entry lists 28 T cell receptor beta chains sequenced from one sample in a study of regulatory T cells in long-lasting Graves disease. The time point here: newly diagnosed GD, antithyroid drugs for less than 3 months. PBMCs provided the RNA from which the TCR library was made. HTBI primers from iRepertoire and Arm-PCR of CDR3 regions yielded the TCR beta libraries. TCRdb called the multiplex PCR reads again in MiXCR, with one record for every CDR3 protein. The sample lists roughly 610,000 distinct CDR3 sequences; roughly 16% were seen once. The data also belong to a second study, concerning T cells in Graves' hyperthyroidism and ophthalmopathy.

The sequences come from peripheral blood mononuclear cells (PBMCs), collected at new diagnosis, from a patient treated with antithyroid drugs. The receptors were sampled from a young man with Graves disease.

V and J are TRBV24-1 and TRBJ2-3; D is unclear. Germline CDR1 is KGHDR and CDR2 is SFDVKD. Trimming removed 5 bases from V and 2 bases from J, with 16 bases in between. CDR3 size: 16 residues. This CDR3 is CATSAWTNGPTDTQYF. In nucleotides, the CDR3 is TGTGCCACCAGTGCGTGGACCAACGGTCCCACAGATACGCAGTATTTT.

At least ten counts were recorded for this clonotype. The V and J genes are TRBV12-5 and TRBJ2-7; D gene uncertain. This CDR3 spans 13 amino acids. In germline, CDR1 is LGHNT, CDR2 FRNRAP. V lost 4 bases and J 9 bases, leaving 16 bases between the germline ends. The CDR3 DNA reads as TGTGCTAGTGGTTCGGCAGTTGACGTGGTGCAGTACTTC. Translating it yields CASGSAVDVVQYF.

The rearrangement links TRBV20-1 to TRBJ1-5; D unclear. Trimming stripped 5 bases from V and 0 bases from J, with 11 bases between. The CDR3 extends over 14 amino acids. Germline-derived CDR1 and CDR2 are DFQATT and SNEGSKA (reference sequence). CDR3: CSALRLSSNQPQHF. The DNA for the CDR3 is TGCAGTGCTCTCAGGCTGAGTAGCAATCAGCCCCAGCATTTT.

J is TRBJ1-4 and V is TRBV6-1, with D perhaps TRBD1 (6 bases). Germline assignment: CDR1 MNHNS and CDR2 SASEGT. This CDR3 has 16 residues. Trimming took 4 bases from V and 5 from J, leaving 17 bases between them. The CDR3: CASSGGTTGTNEKLFF. The CDR3 nucleotides are TGTGCCAGCAGTGGGGGCACGACAGGAACAAATGAAAAACTGTTTTTT.

The rearrangement uses TRBV15 and TRBJ1-2, with TRBD1 identical over 12 bases. The CDR3 covers 14 residues. Germline V lookup: CDR1 LNHNV, CDR2 YYDKDF (reference sequence). The V gene end was trimmed by 3 bases and the J gene end by 14 bases; junction bases not matched to a gene: 10. CDR3 in DNA: TGTGCCACCAGCAGGACCCCCGGGACAGGGGGCGAAACCTTC. This gives the protein CATSRTPGTGGETF. Full variable domain (remainder filled in from reference TRBV15 and TRBJ1-2): DAMVIQNPRYQVTQFGKPVTLSCSQTLNHNVMYWYQQKSSQAPKLLFHYYDKDFNNEADTPDNFQSRRPNTSFCFLDIRSPGLGDTAMYLCATSRTPGTGGETFGSGTRLTVV.

This clonotype was detected only a few times. The rearrangement joins TRBV4-1 to TRBJ2-7; the D gene is possibly TRBD1 (5 bases). Per the germline V gene, CDR1 is MGHRA and CDR2 is YSYEKL. The CDR3 has 12 residues. Deletions cut 3 bases from V and 6 bases from J, with 9 bases between. In nucleotides, the CDR3 is TGCGCCAGCAGCCAGCAGGGAATCGAGCAGTACTTC. It encodes CASSQQGIEQYF.

This clonotype was counted between two and nine times. The limits of the CDR3 on the DNA are not certain, so only TCRdb's listed CDR3 is given. The chain recombines TRBV19 with TRBJ2-1; TRBD2 reflects the table's D call only, with no check against the DNA. Germline lookup yields CDR1 LNHDA and CDR2 SQIVND (reference sequence). From its first to its last residue, the CDR3 has 14 amino acids. The CDR3 loop reads CASSVATGTPTNIF.

This clonotype occurred a few times. V is TRBV5-1 and J is TRBJ2-3; D gene ambiguous. The CDR3 runs to 14 residues. The V end lost 0 bases, the J end lost 4 bases, and 9 bases lay between the germline ends. Germline V gene lookup returns CDR1 SGHRS and CDR2 YFSETQ. The CDR3 region has the DNA TGCGCCAGCAGCTTGGCAAGCGAGGCAGATACGCAGTATTTT. This gives the protein CASSLASEADTQYF.

Ten or more counts support this clonotype. This chain links TRBV27 with TRBJ1-2, with 9 nucleotides matching TRBD1. The V gene's germline CDR1 is MNHEY and CDR2 SMNVEV (reference sequence). The CDR3 covers 13 residues. V gave up 5 bases and J gave up 5 bases; unmatched junction bases: 3. The CDR3, as DNA: TGTGCCAGCAGTCAAGGGACAGGGTATGGCTACACCTTC. Translated, it gives CASSQGTGYGYTF.

The chain recombines TRBV30 with TRBJ1-6; D ambiguous. The CDR3 consists of 14 residues. The V gene's germline CDR1 is GTSNPN and CDR2 SVGIG (reference sequence). Trimming shortened V by 3 bases and J by 11 bases, and 17 bases separated the two germline ends. CDR3 bases: TGTGCCTGGAGCAACGGGCAGAGTATTACACCCCTCCACTTT. Its protein product is CAWSNGQSITPLHF.

V and J are TRBV4-1 and TRBJ1-5; D is unresolved. V dropped 0 bases and J dropped 1 base, with 10 bases sitting between them. In germline, CDR1 is MGHRA, CDR2 YSYEKL. CDR3 length: 16 amino acids. The chain's CDR3 is CASSQDRASSNQPQHF. CDR3 nucleotides: TGCGCCAGCAGCCAAGACCGGGCGAGCAGCAATCAGCCCCAGCATTTT.

In its sample, this clonotype was seen many times. The chain joins TRBV30 to TRBJ2-7, with D uncertain. CDR1 GTSNPN and CDR2 SVGIG come from the germline V gene (reference sequence). With 6 bases removed from V and 0 bases from J, the gap between germline ends came to 12 bases. The CDR3 runs 13 residues. The CDR3 region is CACVPVSSYEQYF. The CDR3 DNA follows: TGTGCCTGTGTTCCAGTCAGCTCCTACGAGCAGTACTTC.

This clonotype was seen a handful of times. The chain recombines TRBV20-1 with TRBJ2-5; possibly TRBD2 for D (5 bases). Germline-derived CDR1 and CDR2 are DFQATT and SNEGSKA (reference sequence). Trimming took off 0 bases at V and 2 bases at J, with 25 bases between the two ends. The CDR3 spans 19 residues. CDR3 region: CSARDFIKPLPGSQETQYF. The DNA for the CDR3 is TGCAGTGCTAGAGATTTTATCAAACCTCTCCCGGGGTCACAAGAGACCCAGTACTTC.

This clonotype was counted many times. V and J are TRBV20-1 and TRBJ2-7; TRBD1 might be the D (7 bases). CDR3 size: 17 residues. Germline V CDR1 and CDR2: DFQATT, SNEGSKA (reference sequence). The V and J ends lost 5 bases and 6 bases respectively, with 29 bases between them. CDR3 coding DNA: TGCAGTGCTGAGGGCGGGACAGCAGCCCGTCAGACGGTCGAGCAGTACTTC. Its translation: CSAEGGTAARQTVEQYF.

The chain is built from TRBV28 and TRBJ2-7; 12 nucleotides match TRBD1. Trimming cost V 6 bases and J 5 bases; bases outside gene matches: 11. Germline V CDR1 and CDR2: MDHEN, SYDVKM. CDR3 size: 16 residues. The CDR3 DNA follows: TGTGCCAGCAGCCCGCCGGGGGGGACAGGGGGCGACGAGCAGTACTTC. This codes for CASSPPGGTGGDEQYF. The full variable domain, its missing parts supplied by reference TRBV28 and TRBJ2-7, is DVKVTQSSRYLVKRTGEKVFLECVQDMDHENMFWYRQDPGLGLRLIYFSYDVKMKEKGDIPEGYSVSREKKERFSLILESASTNQTSMYLCASSPPGGTGGDEQYFGPGTRLTVT.

This clonotype was seen a few times. This chain uses TRBV9 with TRBJ1-4; D uncertain. CDR1 is SGDLS, CDR2 YYNGEE, per germline. There are 15 residues in the CDR3. V lost 1 base and J 5 bases, leaving 12 bases between the germline ends. CDR3 in DNA: TGTGCCAGCAGCGTAACCCGCCAAAGGAATGAAAAACTGTTTTTT. Its translation is CASSVTRQRNEKLFF.

V is TRBV30 and J is TRBJ1-1; a weak D match, TRBD1 (6 bases). The length of the CDR3 is 14 residues. The germline V and J ends were trimmed by 5 bases and 0 bases, with 13 bases remaining between them. CDR1 and CDR2 from the germline V gene are GTSNPN and SVGIG (reference sequence). The CDR3 DNA is TGTGCCTGGGAGCAGACAGGAATGAACACTGAAGCTTTCTTT. Encoded protein: CAWEQTGMNTEAFF.

Only a few counts were recorded for this clonotype. The genes are TRBV5-1 and TRBJ2-7; TRBD1 or TRBD2 may be the D gene (5 bases each). Looked up from germline, CDR1 is SGHRS and CDR2 is YFSETQ. This CDR3 is built from 15 residues. Trimming shortened V by 4 bases and J by 3 bases, and 17 bases separated the two germline ends. This CDR3 reads CASSPKRDPNYEQYF. In DNA form, the CDR3 reads TGCGCCAGCAGCCCCAAACGGGACCCAAACTACGAGCAGTACTTC.

In its sample, this clonotype was seen a few times. V usage is TRBV7-3 and J usage is TRBJ2-2, with D possibly being TRBD2 (6 bases). Trimming took 2 bases from V and 4 from J, leaving 17 bases between them. CDR3 length: 17 amino acids. Germline V gene sequence: CDR1 SGHTA, CDR2 FQGTGA. CDR3 sequence: CASSLFPASAITGELFF. In DNA, the CDR3 is TGTGCCAGCAGCTTATTTCCCGCTAGCGCCATCACCGGGGAGCTGTTTTTT.

This clonotype was counted many times. The DNA is omitted, as the CDR3 cannot be located on it reliably, and the CDR3 follows TCRdb's listing. The rearrangement links TRBV12-3 or TRBV12-4 to TRBJ2-1; the table's D call, TRBD1, was not checked against the DNA. The CDR3 is 15 amino acids in total, end residues counted. The CDR3 loop is CASSFGPGSYNEQFF.

The table lists this clonotype with many counts. This chain joins TRBV11-1 and TRBJ1-3; weak D call: TRBD1 (5 bases). In germline, CDR1 is SGHAT, CDR2 FQDESV (reference sequence). V lost 1 base, J lost 4 bases, and 20 bases lay in between. The CDR3 has 18 amino acids. This CDR3 is CASSLGGRSGTLGNTIYF. The DNA of the CDR3 is TGTGCCAGCAGCTTAGGGGGCCGAAGCGGAACCCTCGGAAACACCATATATTTT.

This clonotype has a handful of counts. In DNA form, the CDR3 reads TGTGCCAGCAGCTTGTGGAGTAATGAGCAGTTCTTC. This codes for CASSLWSNEQFF. The rearrangement joins TRBV7-6 to TRBJ2-1, with unresolved D. Germline CDR1 reads SGHVS; CDR2 reads FNYEAQ. The CDR3 is 12 amino acids. V dropped 3 bases and J dropped 7 bases, with 7 bases sitting between them.

In its sample, this clonotype was seen many times. The CDR3 here is CSASVTTLAKNIQYF. The CDR3 bases are TGCAGTGCTAGCGTCACTACCTTAGCCAAAAACATTCAGTACTTC. The gene calls are TRBV20-1 and TRBJ2-4; D is ambiguous. Germline lookup yields CDR1 DFQATT and CDR2 SNEGSKA (reference sequence). This CDR3 is built from 15 residues. Trimming pared 3 bases from V and 0 bases from J, leaving 12 bases between.

The sample holds many counts of this clonotype. J is TRBJ1-2 and V is TRBV27; TRBD1 matches 7 bases. V dropped 3 bases and J dropped 3; count of bases not matched to a gene: 4. The germline V gene encodes CDR1 MNHEY and CDR2 SMNVEV (reference sequence). The CDR3 is 14 amino acids. CDR3 sequence: CASSFRGGYYGYTF. DNA of the CDR3: TGTGCCAGCAGTTTCAGGGGGGGGTACTATGGCTACACCTTC.

This clonotype was seen ten or more times. The V gene is TRBV7-9, the J gene TRBJ2-3; tentatively, D is TRBD1 (5 bases). The V end was cut by 2 bases, the J end by 6 bases, with 15 bases between. This CDR3 spans 15 amino acids. Germline CDR1 is SEHNR and CDR2 is FQNEAQ (reference sequence). CDR3: CASSLSGGHLDTQYF. The DNA of the CDR3 is TGTGCCAGCAGCTTATCTGGCGGACATTTGGATACGCAGTATTTT.

The CDR3, as DNA: TGCAGTGCTATCCCGTGGGGAAATCAGCCCCAGCATTTT. It yields the protein CSAIPWGNQPQHF. This rearrangement joins TRBV20-1 to TRBJ1-5; no reliable D call. The CDR3 spans 13 residues. The germline CDR1 and CDR2 sequences are DFQATT and SNEGSKA (reference sequence). Between the trimmed V and J ends, which lost 4 bases and 4 bases, there was a span of 11 bases.

The genes are TRBV7-2 and TRBJ1-1, with 9 nucleotides matching TRBD1. This CDR3 comprises 14 residues. Germline V gene lookup returns CDR1 SGHTA and CDR2 FQGNSA. The trim removed 5 bases at V and 5 bases at J, leaving 6 bases unmatched. The chain's CDR3 is CASSITGGATEAFF. As DNA, the CDR3 is TGTGCCAGCAGCATAACAGGGGGCGCGACTGAAGCTTTCTTT.

The chain links TRBV7-9 to TRBJ2-1; D is unclear. V lost 4 bases, J lost 5 bases, and 12 bases lay in between. The CDR3 is made up of 14 amino acids. CDR1 is SEHNR, CDR2 FQNEAQ, per germline (reference sequence). CDR3 amino acids: CASSSSRSDNEQFF. CDR3 bases: TGTGCCAGCAGCTCCTCCCGGAGCGACAATGAGCAGTTCTTC.